The rows below give T cell receptor beta chains drawn from one sample of a study of radiation and T cells in renal cell carcinoma. TCRdb's copy holds only in-frame clones and misses some; the assay was immunoSEQ multiplex PCR. Among 15,000 to 20,000 clones, 50% to 65% were seen once, and the ten largest hold 9.7%. Sequenced here: tumor tissue, sampled from a patient whose treatment was nephrectomy without radiotherapy. All receptors derive from a man aged 40-50 years with renal cell carcinoma. CDR3s include the opening cysteine and the closing phenylalanine or tryptophan. The order of the fields is J gene, V gene, CDR3 length, CDR3 protein.

TRBJ1-3 | TRBV7-2 | 16 | CASRVVGGPSGNTIYF
TRBJ1-2 | TRBV7-3 | 18 | CASSLVGTEDQANYGYTF
TRBJ2-7 | TRBV27 | 15 | CASSPPGLKGSEQYF
TRBJ1-4 | TRBV2 | 15 | CASSPRDGRNEKLFF
TRBJ2-7 | TRBV7-9 | 13 | CASSHRQGYEQYF
TRBJ2-1 | TRBV6-4 | 15 | CASSEVGAGHNEQFF
TRBJ2-7 | TRBV5-1 | 14 | CASSLKGRDYEQYF
TRBJ2-1 | TRBV9 | 13 | CASSVGSYNEQFF
TRBJ1-5 | TRBV7-2 | 13 | CASSTYSNQPQHF
TRBJ1-4 | TRBV27 | 15 | CASSLRGTSNEKLFF
TRBJ2-4 | TRBV4-3 | 19 | CASSQDVRTSGGRGNIQYF
TRBJ2-7 | TRBV5-1 | 14 | CASSSAGRPYEQYF
TRBJ1-1 | TRBV30 | 12 | CACHRGGTEAFF
TRBJ1-1 | TRBV5-6 | 15 | CASSEKTNSNTEAFF
TRBJ1-1 | TRBV27 | 16 | CASSLSTTVRNTEAFF
TRBJ2-5 | TRBV5-1 | 14 | CASSVTATQETQYF
TRBJ2-5 | TRBV7-7 | 17 | CASSPGSGTGAGKTQYF
TRBJ1-6 | TRBV4-1 | 15 | CASSGGGSYNSPLHF
TRBJ1-2 | TRBV10-2 | 16 | CASSVPPGQVNYGYTF
TRBJ1-4 | TRBV27 | 16 | CASSPRTTGAGEKLFF
TRBJ2-7 | TRBV7-2 | 14 | CASSPSGVRYEQYF
TRBJ1-2 | TRBV9 | 15 | CASSTTPTANYGYTF
TRBJ1-2 | TRBV25-1 | 13 | CASSRQGANGYTF
TRBJ2-7 | TRBV19 | 15 | CASRRTSGGSYEQYF
TRBJ2-7 | TRBV6-1 | 15 | CASTIGQGNSYEQYF
TRBJ1-1 | TRBV5-8 | 14 | CASSFRGMGTEAFF